These T cell receptor beta chains were read from a single sample in a study of T cells in Graves' hyperthyroidism and ophthalmopathy. TCRdb itself ran the multiplex PCR reads through MiXCR, one entry per CDR3 protein. This sample has 600,000 to 850,000 distinct CDR3 sequences, with about 19% found just once. Sequencing used blood. The receptor source for this set is a woman aged 50 to 60 with Graves' hyperthyroidism that later progressed to Graves' ophthalmopathy. The CDR3 runs from the conserved cysteine through the conserved F or W. Fields, in order: J gene, clone size, D gene, V gene, CDR3 protein, CDR3 DNA. The D gene is left open where the match is weak. Some rows mark clone size as missing; the rest say once, few, many or name a class of expanded clone.

J gene: TRBJ2-2
clone size: many
D gene: NA
V gene: TRBV11-2
CDR3 protein: CASSMGGGYTGELFF
CDR3 DNA: TGTGCCAGCAGCATGGGAGGGGGGTACACCGGGGAGCTGTTTTTT

J gene: TRBJ2-3
clone size: few
D gene: NA
V gene: TRBV5-4
CDR3 protein: CASSLWGVSSQYF
CDR3 DNA: TGTGCCAGCAGCTTGTGGGGGGTCAGTTCGCAGTATTTT

J gene: TRBJ1-2
clone size: NA
D gene: NA
V gene: TRBV5-4
CDR3 protein: CASSTPRDNNYGYTF
CDR3 DNA: TGTGCCAGCAGCACCCCCAGGGACAATAACTATGGCTACACCTTC

J gene: TRBJ2-1
clone size: NA
D gene: NA
V gene: TRBV19
CDR3 protein: CASSIGSSRSYNEQFF
CDR3 DNA: TGTGCCAGTAGTATAGGGTCTAGCCGATCCTACAATGAGCAGTTCTTC

J gene: TRBJ1-2
clone size: NA
D gene: NA
V gene: TRBV12-5
CDR3 protein: CASGLDGWGYTF
CDR3 DNA: TGTGCTAGTGGTTTGGACGGCTGGGGCTACACCTTC

J gene: TRBJ2-1
clone size: few
D gene: NA
V gene: TRBV20-1
CDR3 protein: CSVDWDSSGEQFF
CDR3 DNA: TGCAGTGTTGACTGGGACTCCTCCGGGGAGCAGTTCTTC

J gene: TRBJ2-1
clone size: many
D gene: NA
V gene: TRBV11-2
CDR3 protein: CASSPVGAGEQFF
CDR3 DNA: TGTGCCAGCAGTCCAGTCGGGGCAGGAGAGCAGTTCTTC

J gene: TRBJ1-1
clone size: many
D gene: NA
V gene: TRBV5-1
CDR3 protein: CASSLVAGGDTEAFF
CDR3 DNA: TGCGCCAGCAGCTTGGTCGCCGGGGGCGACACTGAAGCTTTCTTT

J gene: TRBJ1-6
clone size: few
D gene: NA
V gene: TRBV19
CDR3 protein: CASSRQTSPLHF
CDR3 DNA: TGTGCCAGTAGTAGACAGACTTCACCCCTCCACTTT

J gene: TRBJ2-5
clone size: NA
D gene: NA
V gene: TRBV19
CDR3 protein: CASSIVGGRETQYF
CDR3 DNA: TGTGCCAGTAGTATAGTGGGGGGCCGGGAGACCCAGTACTTC

J gene: TRBJ1-3
clone size: NA
D gene: NA
V gene: TRBV19
CDR3 protein: CASRREGISGNTIYF
CDR3 DNA: TGTGCCAGTAGGAGAGAAGGGATCTCCGGAAACACCATATATTTT

J gene: TRBJ2-3
clone size: many
D gene: TRBD2
V gene: TRBV12-3/TRBV12-4
CDR3 protein: CASSFPRFSGGSTDTQYF
CDR3 DNA: TGTGCCAGCAGTTTCCCGCGCTTTAGCGGGGGCAGCACAGATACGCAGTATTTT

J gene: TRBJ1-2
clone size: few
D gene: NA
V gene: TRBV12-5
CDR3 protein: CASGLDRDYGYTF
CDR3 DNA: TGTGCTAGTGGCCTGGACAGAGACTATGGCTACACCTTC

J gene: TRBJ2-1
clone size: many
D gene: TRBD2
V gene: TRBV3-1
CDR3 protein: CASSHLLTSGGSNEQFF
CDR3 DNA: TGTGCCAGCAGCCACCTCTTGACTAGCGGGGGCTCCAATGAGCAGTTCTTC

J gene: TRBJ2-7
clone size: NA
D gene: NA
V gene: TRBV2
CDR3 protein: CASSDQAFSYEQYF
CDR3 DNA: TGTGCCAGCAGCGATCAAGCGTTCTCCTACGAGCAGTACTTC

J gene: TRBJ2-3
clone size: NA
D gene: NA
V gene: TRBV7-2
CDR3 protein: CASSPQTGEADTQYF
CDR3 DNA: TGTGCCAGCAGCCCCCAGACGGGGGAGGCAGATACGCAGTATTTT

J gene: TRBJ1-5
clone size: few
D gene: TRBD1
V gene: TRBV7-9
CDR3 protein: CASSEGQGVAQPQHF
CDR3 DNA: TGTGCCAGCAGCGAAGGACAGGGGGTGGCACAGCCCCAGCATTTT

J gene: TRBJ2-1
clone size: many
D gene: NA
V gene: TRBV20-1
CDR3 protein: CSARVGPGWQFF
CDR3 DNA: TGCAGTGCTAGGGTTGGACCAGGCTGGCAGTTCTTC

J gene: TRBJ1-5
clone size: many
D gene: NA
V gene: TRBV19
CDR3 protein: CASSASIDQPQHF
CDR3 DNA: TGTGCCAGTAGTGCGTCGATCGATCAGCCCCAGCATTTT

J gene: TRBJ1-1
clone size: few
D gene: NA
V gene: TRBV29-1
CDR3 protein: CSVRVGSTEAFF
CDR3 DNA: TGCAGCGTCAGGGTAGGGAGCACTGAAGCTTTCTTT

J gene: TRBJ2-7
clone size: once
D gene: TRBD1
V gene: TRBV2
CDR3 protein: CASGDRDPLGSYEQYF
CDR3 DNA: TGTGCCAGCGGGGACAGGGACCCGTTAGGGTCCTACGAGCAGTACTTC

J gene: TRBJ2-1
clone size: NA
D gene: NA
V gene: TRBV5-1
CDR3 protein: CASSLRGGSNEQFF
CDR3 DNA: TGCGCCAGCAGCTTGAGAGGGGGTTCCAATGAGCAGTTCTTC

J gene: TRBJ1-5
clone size: NA
D gene: NA
V gene: TRBV7-9
CDR3 protein: CASSLGGPFNQPQHF
CDR3 DNA: TGTGCCAGCAGCTTGGGGGGTCCATTCAATCAGCCCCAGCATTTT

J gene: TRBJ2-5
clone size: NA
D gene: NA
V gene: TRBV4-1
CDR3 protein: CASSQVPIQETQYF
CDR3 DNA: TGCGCCAGCAGCCAAGTCCCTATACAAGAGACCCAGTACTTC

J gene: TRBJ1-2
clone size: few
D gene: TRBD1
V gene: TRBV19
CDR3 protein: CASSSQTGNYGYTF
CDR3 DNA: TGTGCCAGTAGTAGTCAGACAGGGAACTATGGCTACACCTTC

J gene: TRBJ1-2
clone size: many
D gene: TRBD1
V gene: TRBV5-1
CDR3 protein: CASSLRGGDYGYTF
CDR3 DNA: TGCGCCAGCAGCTTGAGAGGGGGCGACTATGGCTACACCTTC